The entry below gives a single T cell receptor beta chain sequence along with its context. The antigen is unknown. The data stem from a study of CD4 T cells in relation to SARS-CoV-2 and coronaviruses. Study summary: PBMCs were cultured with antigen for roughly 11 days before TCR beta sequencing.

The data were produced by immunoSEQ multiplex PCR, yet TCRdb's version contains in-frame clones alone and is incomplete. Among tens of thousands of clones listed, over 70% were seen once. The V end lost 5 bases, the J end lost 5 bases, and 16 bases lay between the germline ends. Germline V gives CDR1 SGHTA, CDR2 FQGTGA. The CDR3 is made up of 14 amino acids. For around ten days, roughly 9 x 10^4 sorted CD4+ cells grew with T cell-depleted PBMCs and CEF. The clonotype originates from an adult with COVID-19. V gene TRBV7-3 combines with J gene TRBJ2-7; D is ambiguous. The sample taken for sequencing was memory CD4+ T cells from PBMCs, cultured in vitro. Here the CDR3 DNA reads TGTGCCAGCAGCCCGGGTGGCCAATTGAACGAGCAGTACTTC. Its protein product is CASSPGGQLNEQYF.